This TCR beta chain was recovered during a study of STAT3 mutations in large granular lymphocyte leukemia (dated 2019 in TCRdb). In terms of the full investigation: About half of the T-LGLL patients who underwent longitudinal sequencing carried canonical activating STAT3 mutations. More than half of T-LGLL patients received one or more immunosuppressive therapy regimens, with hematologic response in 35% to 40% of those treated. Serial deep sequencing of TCRbeta CDR3 and STAT3 was performed in patients with T-cell large granular lymphocyte leukemia to reconstruct clonal hierarchy and dynamics. Roughly 19 representative T-LGLL cases were selected from an initial cohort of over 200 LGL patients for longitudinal TCRbeta and STAT3 sequencing. As controls within the study, a couple of patients with natural killer LGL leukemia were also sequenced longitudinally. Each patient was sequenced at an average of approximately 4 time points, ranging from 2 to 8 samplings. What the research found in general, with its limitations: Since codominant clonotypes persisted in some patients, a small but highly pathogenic clone may have gone undetected. At least one immunodominant TCRbeta clonotype was present in every T-LGLL patient, and multiple immunodominant subclonotypes appeared in about half of the T-LGLL patients. The burden of the dominant TCR clone was higher than the STAT3 mutant burden in several patients, which suggests that the STAT3 mutation arose secondarily inside a clone that had already expanded. Variable intervals between samplings and differing treatment regimens complicated linking therapy response to changes in TCR clonal burden. Because no samples were available when a clone first appeared, clonal expansion was inferred from samplings taken at other points. In about 30% of the 18 patients, TCR clonotype switching occurred after therapy, and every newly emerging clone was STAT3 wild type.

TCRbeta libraries were sequenced on an Illumina MiSeq, averaging roughly 41,000 productive templates per sample. Multiplex PCR amplification was used to generate TCRbeta CDR3 libraries with the immunoSEQ assay. Turning to the authors' computational methods: Repertoire diversity was calculated as previously defined, with values near 0 taken to indicate extremely monoclonal samples. Imported from immuneACCESS, the table was reduced by TCRdb to in-frame sequences with V and J called. These copies leave out some clones; in studies compared against another copy, an unresolved V gene accounts for under half, and the cause of the remainder is not known. V and J calls and clone size come straight from that table; D and trimming were deduced from the DNA. In all, the sample holds under 15,000 clones, and 88% of those were seen once. 9.5% to 15% of the sample is taken by the ten largest. Turning to this clone: What antigen it recognizes has not been identified. No base quality values were provided; no much bigger clone lies one nucleotide off.

The same DNA, extracted from blood mononuclear cells, served for both the TCR sequencing and the STAT3 sequencing. The cysteine opens and the phenylalanine closes a CDR3 of 13 amino acids. The sequence is cut down to CDR3 DNA, 39 bases in frame from base 1. V is clipped by 2 bases and J by 3 bases, and the sequence between their germline boundaries is 7 bases long. The germline V gene (reference sequence) supplies CDR1 MNHEY and CDR2 SMNVEV. The receptor was isolated from a human donor with T large granular lymphocyte leukemia. Some clones in this sample may be carry-over from other donors' samples. This sequence uses TRBV27 and TRBJ1-1, with the D segment identity uncertain. Specimen: PBMCs. The CDR3 corresponds to CASSLGLYTEAFF. The DNA sequence is given as TGTGCCAGCAGTTTAGGGCTTTACACTGAAGCTTTCTTT.